The T cell receptor beta chain described here comes from a study of blood T cell repertoires in COVID-19. Study-wide background: PBMCs, B-cell-depleted T cells, or T cells provided the cDNA or gDNA that made up the material.

In the source study's methods: From reference gene primer amplification, estimates of nucleated cell counts were derived. Only in-frame clones appear in the TCRdb table, and some are missing; sequencing was by immunoSEQ multiplex PCR. From that table come the V and J calls and clone size; the DNA was used to work out D and trimming. The sample carries 320,000 or so clones, around nine tenths recorded once. Recovered participants had two consecutive negative NP/OP PCR tests, healthcare professional clearance, or symptom resolution. The CDR3 covers 13 residues. J was trimmed by 8 bases and V by 2 bases; bases with no gene match: 6. Germline V gene lookup returns CDR1 GTSNPN and CDR2 SVGIG (reference sequence).

This chain connects TRBV30 to TRBJ1-2; 9 positions agree with TRBD1. The sequence was obtained from a man aged 25 to 40 who had recovered from COVID-19. Sequenced sample: PBMCs or T cells enriched from blood (not recorded which). The CDR3 protein is CAWSTGTGKGYTF. CDR3 bases: TGTGCCTGGAGTACCGGGACAGGGAAAGGCTACACCTTC.